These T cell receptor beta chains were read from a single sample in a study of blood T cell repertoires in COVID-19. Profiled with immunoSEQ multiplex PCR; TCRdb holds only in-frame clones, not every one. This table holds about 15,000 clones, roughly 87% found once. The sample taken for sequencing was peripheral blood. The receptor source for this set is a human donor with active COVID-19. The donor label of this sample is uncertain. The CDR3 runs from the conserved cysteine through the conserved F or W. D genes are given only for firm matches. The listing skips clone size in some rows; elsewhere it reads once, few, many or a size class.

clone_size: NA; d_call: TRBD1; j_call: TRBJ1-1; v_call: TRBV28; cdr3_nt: TGTGCCAGCAGTTCAAGCGGCCGGACAGGGGGGCGGGTTGCTTTCTTT; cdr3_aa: CASSSSGRTGGRVAFF
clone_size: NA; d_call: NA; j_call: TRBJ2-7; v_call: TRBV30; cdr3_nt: TGTGCCTGGAGTGTCGTCCTTCCGTACGAGCAGTACTTC; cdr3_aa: CAWSVVLPYEQYF
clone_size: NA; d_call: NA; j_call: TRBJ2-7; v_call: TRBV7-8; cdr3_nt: TGTGCCAGCAGCTTAGACTCTCCCTACGAGCAGTACTTC; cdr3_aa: CASSLDSPYEQYF
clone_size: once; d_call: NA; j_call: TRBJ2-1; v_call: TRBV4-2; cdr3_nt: TGTGCCAGCAGAGTGGAGGCGGGGTCGTACAATGAGCAGTTCTTC; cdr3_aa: CASRVEAGSYNEQFF
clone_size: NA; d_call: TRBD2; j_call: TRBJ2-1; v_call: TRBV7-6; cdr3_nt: TGTGCCAGCAGCTTGGGGACTAGCGGGTCCTACAATGAGCAGTTCTTC; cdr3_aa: CASSLGTSGSYNEQFF
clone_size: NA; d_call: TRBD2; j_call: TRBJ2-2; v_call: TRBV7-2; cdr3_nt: TGTGCCAGCAGCTTAGTTTGGGGGGGGACCGGGGAGCTGTTTTTT; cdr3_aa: CASSLVWGGTGELFF
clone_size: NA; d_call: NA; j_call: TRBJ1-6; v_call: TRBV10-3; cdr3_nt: TGTGCCATCCAAAGGGAGAATTCACCCCTCCACTTT; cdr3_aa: CAIQRENSPLHF
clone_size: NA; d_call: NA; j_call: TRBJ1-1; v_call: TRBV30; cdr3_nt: TGTGCCTGGAGTGTTCTGCGGGGGCACACTGAAGCTTTCTTT; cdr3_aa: CAWSVLRGHTEAFF
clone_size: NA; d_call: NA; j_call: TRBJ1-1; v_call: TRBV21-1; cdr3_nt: TGTGCCAGCAGCCGACGGGCGGGGCGAGACACTGAAGCTTTCTTT; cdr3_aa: CASSRRAGRDTEAFF
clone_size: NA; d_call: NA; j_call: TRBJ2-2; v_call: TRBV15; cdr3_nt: TGTGCCACCAGCAGAGATCCCTGGACAAGAAGGCCCGGGGAGCTGTTTTTT; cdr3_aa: CATSRDPWTRRPGELFF
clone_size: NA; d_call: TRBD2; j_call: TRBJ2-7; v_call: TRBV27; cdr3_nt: TGTGCCAGCAGTTTACGTCCAGGGAGGGTAGACGAGCAGTACTTC; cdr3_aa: CASSLRPGRVDEQYF
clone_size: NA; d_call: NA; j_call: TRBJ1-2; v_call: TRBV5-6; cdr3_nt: TGTGCCAGCAGCTTGGAGAGGGAAGCCCGGAGCACCTTC; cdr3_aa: CASSLEREARSTF
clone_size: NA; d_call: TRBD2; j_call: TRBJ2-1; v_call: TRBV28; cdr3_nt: TGTGCCAGCAGACCGGGACTAGCGGGAGAGCAGTTCTTC; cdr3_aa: CASRPGLAGEQFF
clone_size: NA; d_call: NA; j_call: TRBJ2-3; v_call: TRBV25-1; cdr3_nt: TGTGCCAGCAGTCTAGCGACAGATACGCAGTATTTT; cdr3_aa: CASSLATDTQYF
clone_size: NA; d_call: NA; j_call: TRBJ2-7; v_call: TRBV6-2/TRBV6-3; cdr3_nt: TGTGCCAGCAGTTATTCCCAGCGGGTTGAGTCCTACGAGCAGTACTTC; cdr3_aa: CASSYSQRVESYEQYF
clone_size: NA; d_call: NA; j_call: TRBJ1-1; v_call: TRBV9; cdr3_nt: TGTGCCAGCAGCGTTACAGGGAACACTGAAGCTTTCTTT; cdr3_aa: CASSVTGNTEAFF
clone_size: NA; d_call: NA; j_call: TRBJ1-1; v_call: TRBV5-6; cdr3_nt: TGTGCCAGCAGCTTGGAAGAGGGCGGTGAAGCTTTCTTT; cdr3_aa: CASSLEEGGEAFF
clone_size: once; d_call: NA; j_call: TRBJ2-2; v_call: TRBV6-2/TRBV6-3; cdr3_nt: TGTGCCAGCAGTTACCCTCGCGGGGATACCGGGGAGCTGTTTTTT; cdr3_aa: CASSYPRGDTGELFF
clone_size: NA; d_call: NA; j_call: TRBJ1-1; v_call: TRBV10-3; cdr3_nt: TGTGCCATCAAAGCCGTGCAGCGGAACACTGAAGCTTTCTTT; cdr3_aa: CAIKAVQRNTEAFF
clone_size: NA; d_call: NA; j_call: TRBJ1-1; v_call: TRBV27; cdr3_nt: TGTGCCAGCAGTTTAAAGGGGTTGAACACTGAAGCTTTCTTT; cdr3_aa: CASSLKGLNTEAFF
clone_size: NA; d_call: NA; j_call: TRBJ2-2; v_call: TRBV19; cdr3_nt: TGTGCCAGTAGTATCGAGGGGGTGAACACCGGGGAGCTGTTTTTT; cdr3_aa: CASSIEGVNTGELFF
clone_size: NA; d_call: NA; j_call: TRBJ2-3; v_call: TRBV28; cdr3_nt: TGTGCCAGCAGAGCTACGCGCACAGATACGCAGTATTTT; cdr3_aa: CASRATRTDTQYF
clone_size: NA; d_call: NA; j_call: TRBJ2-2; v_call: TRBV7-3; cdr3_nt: TGTGCCAGCAGCTCACAGGGCTCGAACACCGGGGAGCTGTTTTTT; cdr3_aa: CASSSQGSNTGELFF
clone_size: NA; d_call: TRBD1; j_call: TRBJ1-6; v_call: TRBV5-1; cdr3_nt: TGCGCCAGCAGCTTGGGTGGGACAGGGTTGTATTCACCCCTCCACTTT; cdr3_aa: CASSLGGTGLYSPLHF
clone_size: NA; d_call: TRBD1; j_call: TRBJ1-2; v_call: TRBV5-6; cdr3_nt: TGTGCCAGCAGCCTAACAGGGACAGGGGGCAGAGGCTACACCTTC; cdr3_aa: CASSLTGTGGRGYTF
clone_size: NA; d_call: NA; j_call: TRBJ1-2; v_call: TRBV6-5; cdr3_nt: TGTGCCAGCCGATCGGGAAGACTACGCTATGGCTACACCTTC; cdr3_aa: CASRSGRLRYGYTF
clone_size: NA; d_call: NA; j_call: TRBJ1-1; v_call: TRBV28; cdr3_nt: TGTGCCAGCAGTTTAACGGGGGATGACACTGAAGCTTTCTTT; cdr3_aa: CASSLTGDDTEAFF
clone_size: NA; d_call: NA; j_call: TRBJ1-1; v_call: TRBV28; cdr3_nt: TGTGCCAGCAGTTCTCTCGGACTCCGGCACACTGAAGCTTTCTTT; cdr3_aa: CASSSLGLRHTEAFF
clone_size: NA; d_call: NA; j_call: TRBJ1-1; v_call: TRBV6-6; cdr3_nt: TGTGCCAGCAAGGTGGAGGCCTACACTGAAGCTTTCTTT; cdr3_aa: CASKVEAYTEAFF
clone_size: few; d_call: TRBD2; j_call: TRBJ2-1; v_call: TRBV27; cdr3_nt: TGTGCCAGCAGTTTAACTAGCGGGAGTTGGGGCGAGCAGTTCTTC; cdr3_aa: CASSLTSGSWGEQFF